This TCR beta chain comes out of a study of T cell responses to AZD1222 COVID-19 vaccine. Points from the study as a whole: There were mostly white British donors and more females than males, and clonal diversity was possibly underestimated.

On this clone itself: Its specificity is unknown.

Sequencing used immunoSEQ multiplex PCR; TCRdb keeps in-frame clones, though not all of them. The data show about 99,000 clones, roughly 90% seen once. The sample in question was peripheral blood, obtained on day 0 of AZD1222 vaccination. This receptor was identified in an adult in good health.

The CDR3, as DNA: TGTGCCAGCAGTTTTTCGGGGGACAGGGGTTCCTACGAGCAGTACTTC. Translated: CASSFSGDRGSYEQYF. The V gene is TRBV6-5, the J gene TRBJ2-7, with TRBD1 matching over 10 bases. Germline V gives CDR1 MNHEY, CDR2 SVGAGI. The ends lost 4 bases at V and 1 base at J; junction bases unmatched: 7. The CDR3 is made up of 16 amino acids.